Presented here are 6 T cell receptor beta chains from one specimen sequenced in a study of Graves' ophthalmopathy and Graves' hyperthyroidism. TCR beta CDR3 amplification used RNA transcripts. The library came from an HTBI-primed first-round RT-PCR and a second-round multiplex PCR. TCRdb ran MiXCR on the multiplex PCR reads and lists one entry per CDR3 protein. The data hold hundreds of thousands of distinct CDR3 sequences, with about a fifth observed a single time. Material for sequencing was peripheral blood. Receptors originate from a woman aged 45 to 65 with Graves' ophthalmopathy.

This clonotype came up many times. V is TRBV5-1 and J is TRBJ2-7, with TRBD1 identical over 10 bases. This CDR3 is built from 16 residues. The junction had 13 bases not matched to a gene; V was cut back by 5 bases and J by 5 bases. CDR1 SGHRS and CDR2 YFSETQ come from the germline V gene. The chain's CDR3 is CASSSLTGTGVDEQYF. CDR3 DNA sequence: TGCGCCAGCAGTTCGCTTACCGGGACAGGGGTTGACGAGCAGTACTTC.

V gene TRBV6-1 combines with J gene TRBJ2-7, with 8 bases identical to TRBD1. CDR1 and CDR2 (germline): MNHNS, SASEGT. There are 13 residues in the CDR3. J lost 3 bases, V lost 6 bases, and 4 bases had no gene match. The CDR3 region is CASRQGGNYEQYF. CDR3 bases: TGTGCCAGCAGACAGGGGGGTAACTACGAGCAGTACTTC.

This clonotype was seen many times. The gene calls are TRBV30 and TRBJ2-2; D gene unclear. The V end lost 0 bases, the J end lost 7 bases, and 9 bases lay between the germline ends. The CDR3 covers 13 residues. The germline V gene encodes CDR1 GTSNPN and CDR2 SVGIG (reference sequence). Written as DNA, the CDR3 is TGTGCCTGGAGTGTTATGGGTTACGGGGAGCTGTTTTTT. As protein: CAWSVMGYGELFF. Complete variable domain (other parts from reference TRBV30 and TRBJ2-2): SQTIHQWPATLVQPVGSPLSLECTVEGTSNPNLYWYRQAAGRGLQLLFYSVGIGQISSEVPQNLSASRPQDRQFILSSKKLLLSDSGFYLCAWSVMGYGELFFGEGSRLTVL.

This clonotype was observed once. The J gene is TRBJ1-6, the V gene TRBV15; D ambiguous. The germline gives CDR1 LNHNV, CDR2 YYDKDF (reference sequence). V lost 0 bases and J lost 5, with 8 bases in between. CDR3 length equals 15 residues. In nucleotides, the CDR3 is TGTGCCACCAGCAGAGATCGCCAGGATAATTCACCCCTCCACTTT. Its translation: CATSRDRQDNSPLHF.

This clonotype has at least ten counts. The genes are TRBV6-5 and TRBJ2-7; possible D gene TRBD1, 6 bases. Germline loops: CDR1 MNHEY, CDR2 SVGAGI. The CDR3 is 12 residues long. V shed 10 bases and J shed 3 bases, with 13 bases lying between them. The CDR3 region has the DNA TGTGCCACCATAGAGGGGGACTACGAGCAGTACTTC. It yields the protein CATIEGDYEQYF.

This rearrangement joins TRBV24-1 to TRBJ1-1, with D perhaps TRBD1 (6 bases). The CDR3 consists of 15 residues. Germline V gene lookup returns CDR1 KGHDR and CDR2 SFDVKD. V lost 3 bases and J lost 3, with 13 bases in between. The CDR3 sequence is CATSDERGMDTEAFF. The CDR3 nucleotides are TGTGCCACCAGTGATGAAAGGGGGATGGACACTGAAGCTTTCTTT.